This is a list of T cell receptor beta chains from one sample in a study of blood T cell repertoires in COVID-19. The method was immunoSEQ multiplex PCR; TCRdb's version includes in-frame clones alone and lacks a portion of them. This table has approximately 200,000 clones, more than 75% appearing once. The material sequenced was peripheral blood. The receptor source for this set is a woman in her thirties or forties with COVID-19, enrolled during active disease. Each CDR3 is given with its conserved first and last residue. Each record gives: clone size, J gene, D gene, V gene, CDR3 protein, CDR3 DNA. D genes are given only for firm matches. Size values are once, few and many counts, or a class for expanded clones, and some rows have none.

- | TRBJ2-7 | - | TRBV5-4 | CASRGGPDLTYEQYF | TGTGCCAGCAGGGGGGGGCCGGACTTAACCTACGAGCAGTACTTC
- | TRBJ2-3 | TRBD2 | TRBV5-1 | CASSLTSGGQTDTQYF | TGCGCCAGCAGCTTGACTAGCGGGGGGCAGACAGATACGCAGTATTTT
many | TRBJ2-1 | TRBD1 | TRBV5-1 | CASSLGGGLYNEQFF | TGCGCCAGCAGCTTGGGAGGGGGCCTCTACAATGAGCAGTTCTTC
once | TRBJ1-5 | - | TRBV18 | CASSPAQGNSNQPQHF | TGTGCCAGCTCACCGGCACAGGGCAATAGCAATCAGCCCCAGCATTTT
- | TRBJ2-7 | TRBD1 | TRBV10-1 | CASSAGTGPPYEQYF | TGCGCCAGCAGTGCAGGGACAGGGCCACCCTACGAGCAGTACTTC
- | TRBJ1-4 | TRBD1 | TRBV5-5 | CASSLDRGEKLFF | TGTGCCAGCAGCCTGGACAGGGGGGAAAAACTGTTTTTT
few | TRBJ2-7 | TRBD2 | TRBV9 | CASSVTSDYEQYF | TGTGCCAGCAGCGTAACTAGCGACTACGAGCAGTACTTC
- | TRBJ1-5 | - | TRBV19 | CASSTTAYSNQPQHF | TGTGCCAGTAGTACGACAGCATATAGCAATCAGCCCCAGCATTTT
- | TRBJ1-2 | - | TRBV6-5 | CASSSRGGYTF | TGTGCCAGCAGCTCGCGTGGTGGCTACACCTTC
- | TRBJ2-6 | - | TRBV7-9 | CASSLVSGINSGANVLTF | TGTGCCAGCAGCTTAGTTTCAGGAATAAACTCTGGGGCCAACGTCCTGACTTTC
- | TRBJ1-2 | TRBD1 | TRBV6-4 | CASRIRDREERRGYTF | TGTGCCAGCAGAATCCGGGACAGGGAAGAAAGACGTGGCTACACCTTC
- | TRBJ2-3 | TRBD2 | TRBV9 | CASSPSGLAGTDTQYF | TGTGCCAGCAGCCCAAGCGGACTAGCGGGAACAGATACGCAGTATTTT
- | TRBJ1-5 | TRBD1 | TRBV2 | CASSEQGQGTPQHF | TGTGCCAGCAGTGAACAGGGACAGGGTACTCCGCAGCATTTT
- | TRBJ1-1 | - | TRBV10-3 | CAISPGLTNTEAFF | TGTGCCATCAGCCCGGGACTAACAAACACTGAAGCTTTCTTT
- | TRBJ1-5 | - | TRBV4-3 | CASSQGPIGQGGQPQHF | TGCGCCAGCAGCCAAGGTCCCATAGGGCAGGGTGGTCAGCCCCAGCATTTT
- | TRBJ2-1 | - | TRBV19 | CASSILSAYNEQFF | TGTGCCAGTAGTATTCTTTCAGCCTACAATGAGCAGTTCTTC
- | TRBJ2-4 | TRBD2 | TRBV28 | CASSLRLAGNIQYF | TGTGCCAGCAGTTTACGACTAGCCGGGAACATTCAGTACTTC
few | TRBJ2-5 | TRBD2 | TRBV5-4 | CASSKKTSAQETQYF | TGTGCCAGCAGCAAGAAAACTAGCGCGCAAGAGACCCAGTACTTC
- | TRBJ2-1 | - | TRBV25-1 | CASSELATGSYNEQFF | TGTGCCAGCAGTGAATTAGCGACGGGATCCTACAATGAGCAGTTCTTC
- | TRBJ1-2 | - | TRBV5-1 | CASSSTGTPSYGYTF | TGCGCCAGCAGCTCTACAGGTACCCCCTCCTATGGCTACACCTTC
- | TRBJ1-4 | - | TRBV18 | CASSPGATNEKLFF | TGTGCCAGCTCACCTGGAGCAACTAATGAAAAACTGTTTTTT
- | TRBJ2-7 | TRBD1 | TRBV5-4 | CASSRTGDYEQYF | TGTGCCAGCAGCCGGACAGGCGACTACGAGCAGTACTTC
- | TRBJ1-6 | - | TRBV30 | CAGQSSLRSPLHF | TGTGCCGGACAGTCCTCCCTGAGGTCACCCCTCCACTTT
- | TRBJ2-5 | - | TRBV5-4 | CASSLFGGGQETQYF | TGTGCCAGCAGCTTGTTTGGGGGAGGTCAAGAGACCCAGTACTTC
once | TRBJ1-1 | - | TRBV6-5 | CASRSGEYTEAFF | TGTGCCAGCAGGTCGGGGGAATACACTGAAGCTTTCTTT
- | TRBJ2-1 | TRBD1 | TRBV13 | CASKYGQGSYNEQFF | TGTGCCAGCAAGTACGGACAGGGCTCCTACAATGAGCAGTTCTTC
- | TRBJ1-5 | TRBD1 | TRBV6-1 | CASSEWGTDHNQPQHF | TGTGCCAGCAGTGAATGGGGGACAGACCACAATCAGCCCCAGCATTTT
many | TRBJ2-2 | - | TRBV7-3 | CASGGPNTGELFF | TGTGCCAGCGGCGGTCCGAACACCGGGGAGCTGTTTTTT
- | TRBJ1-3 | - | TRBV4-3 | CASSQDAGSGNTIYF | TGCGCCAGCAGCCAAGATGCCGGGAGTGGAAACACCATATATTTT
- | TRBJ2-2 | TRBD2 | TRBV7-8 | CASSRRRVGVAGGTGELFF | TGTGCCAGCAGCCGACGGAGAGTCGGGGTAGCGGGGGGAACCGGGGAGCTGTTTTTT
once | TRBJ2-3 | TRBD2 | TRBV7-2 | CASSLHGRAYTDTQYF | TGTGCCAGCAGCTTACACGGGAGGGCCTACACAGATACGCAGTATTTT
- | TRBJ2-7 | TRBD2 | TRBV4-3 | CASSQLAGDPYEQYF | TGCGCCAGCAGCCAACTAGCGGGGGACCCATACGAGCAGTACTTC
- | TRBJ2-1 | TRBD2 | TRBV10-3 | CAMTSGDSSHNEQFF | TGTGCCATGACTAGCGGAGATTCAAGCCACAATGAGCAGTTCTTC
- | TRBJ1-1 | - | TRBV25-1 | CASRSLRNTEAFF | TGTGCCAGCAGATCACTAAGGAACACTGAAGCTTTCTTT
- | TRBJ1-5 | TRBD1 | TRBV2 | CASRKDRGSDQPQHF | TGTGCCAGCAGGAAAGACAGGGGTTCGGATCAGCCCCAGCATTTT
- | TRBJ1-1 | - | TRBV27 | CASSLSMGVGGTEAFF | TGTGCCAGCAGTTTATCAATGGGGGTAGGGGGCACTGAAGCTTTCTTT
- | TRBJ2-5 | TRBD1 | TRBV5-1 | CASQTGDQETQYF | TGCGCCAGCCAAACAGGGGATCAAGAGACCCAGTACTTC
- | TRBJ1-2 | - | TRBV4-2 | CASSQGIHSVDGYTF | TGTGCCAGCAGCCAAGGGATACACAGTGTTGATGGCTACACCTTC
- | TRBJ2-5 | TRBD1 | TRBV11-3 | CASSPRQGSYETQYF | TGTGCCAGCAGCCCCCGACAGGGAAGTTATGAGACCCAGTACTTC
once | TRBJ2-2 | TRBD2 | TRBV6-4 | CASSREGRNTGELFF | TGTGCCAGCTCCCGGGAGGGCCGGAACACCGGGGAGCTGTTTTTT
many | TRBJ2-3 | - | TRBV20-1 | CSATSTDTQYF | TGCAGTGCTACTAGCACAGATACGCAGTATTTT
once | TRBJ1-2 | - | TRBV3-1/TRBV3-2 | CASSLDVTGGYTF | TGTGCCAGCAGCCTTGACGTAACAGGTGGCTACACCTTC
- | TRBJ2-1 | TRBD2 | TRBV11-2 | CASSPRRGLASNEQFF | TGTGCCAGCAGCCCCCGTCGGGGACTAGCATCGAATGAGCAGTTCTTC
- | TRBJ2-3 | - | TRBV29-1 | CSVGGPTGTSTDTQYF | TGCAGCGTGGGGGGACCAACGGGGACTAGCACAGATACGCAGTATTTT
- | TRBJ2-7 | - | TRBV4-1 | CASSQINLVEIGEQYF | TGCGCCAGCAGCCAGATAAACCTAGTGGAAATTGGCGAGCAGTACTTC